This entry lists 6 T cell receptor beta chains sequenced from one sample in a study of T cells in Graves' hyperthyroidism and ophthalmopathy. There were TCR beta CDR3 regions amplified from RNA transcripts. RT-PCR in the first round (using the HTBI primer set) targeted the TCR CDR3. TCRdb called the multiplex PCR reads again in MiXCR, with one record for every CDR3 protein. This repertoire shows 600,000 to 900,000 distinct CDR3 sequences, about a sixth found once; its top ten account for over 7.5%. Material: blood. These TCRs come from a man between 18 and 35 years old with Graves' hyperthyroidism.

The gene calls are TRBV6-1 and TRBJ2-2; the match to TRBD1 covers 9 bases. CDR3 size: 17 residues. V trimming: 8 bases; J trimming: 2 bases; junction bases outside the gene matches: 12. CDR1 and CDR2 (germline): MNHNS, SASEGT. The CDR3 here is CASFPRQGVTNTGELFF. CDR3 in DNA: TGTGCCAGCTTTCCTAGACAGGGGGTTACTAACACCGGGGAGCTGTTTTTT.

Comment on this clonotype: A clone one base away is much larger, so this may be a read error. The chain uses TRBV20-1 and TRBJ1-1, with TRBD1 identical over 7 bases. This CDR3 has 14 amino acids. V shed 7 bases and J 0 bases; nucleotides not matched to a gene: 8. The V gene's germline CDR1 is DFQATT and CDR2 SNEGSKA (reference sequence). CDR3 residues: CSVVRGSMNTEAFF. DNA of the CDR3: TGCAGTGTTGTCAGGGGGAGCATGAACACTGAAGCTTTCTTT.

The CDR3 here is CASSKRSNTEAFF. The CDR3 DNA reads as TGTGCCAGTAGTAAGAGGAGTAACACTGAAGCTTTCTTT. The chain employs TRBV19 and TRBJ1-1; unclear D gene. The CDR3 extends over 13 amino acids. V lost 4 bases and J 2 bases, leaving 8 bases between the germline ends. Germline lookup yields CDR1 LNHDA and CDR2 SQIVND (reference sequence).

J is TRBJ1-1 and V is TRBV12-3 or TRBV12-4; D call uncertain. CDR3 length: 13 residues. Trimming left V 1 base short and J 10 bases short, with 13 bases between. CDR3 residues: CASSLGADRAAFF. The CDR3 DNA reads TGTGCCAGCAGTTTAGGAGCGGATCGAGCAGCTTTCTTT.

This chain links TRBV24-1 with TRBJ2-7, with a weak D call TRBD2 (6 bases). The CDR3 has 13 residues. CDR1 is KGHDR, CDR2 SFDVKD, per germline. V was trimmed by 11 bases and J by 0 bases, leaving 13 bases between them. CDR3 in DNA: TGTGCCAGCGAGGAGGGGAGCTCCTACGAGCAGTACTTC. Translation: CASEEGSSYEQYF.

The chain is built from TRBV6-1 and TRBJ2-5; D might be TRBD1 (6 bases). Germline CDR1 reads MNHNS; CDR2 reads SASEGT. The CDR3 runs 14 residues. V was cut by 10 bases and J by 5 bases, with 20 bases left in between. The CDR3 region has the DNA TGTGCCACATCGGAACAGGGAGCTCGGGAGACCCAGTACTTC. Translated, it gives CATSEQGARETQYF.